Sequencing of this TCR beta chain was carried out in a study of blood T cell repertoires in COVID-19. The germline V gene has CDR1 SGHTA and CDR2 FQGNSA. The CDR3 consists of 14 residues. Trimming took 2 bases from V and 9 from J, leaving 11 bases between them. Only in-frame clones appear in the TCRdb table, and some are missing; sequencing was by immunoSEQ multiplex PCR. In the table there are 200,000 to 250,000 clones, around 82% of which are singletons. This chain links TRBV7-2 with TRBJ1-6, with D tentatively TRBD1 (5 bases). The TCR was taken from an elderly woman with active or convalescent COVID-19. The sequenced sample consisted of peripheral blood. CDR3 sequence: CASSLWGVSSPLHF. In nucleotides, the CDR3 is TGTGCCAGCAGCTTATGGGGGGTCAGTTCACCCCTCCACTTT.